These 17 T cell receptor beta chains came from one sample sequenced in a study of T cells after yellow fever vaccination. TCRdb itself ran the 5' RACE reads through MiXCR, one entry per CDR3 protein. This sample carries some 500,000 distinct CDR3 sequences, roughly 13% of them seen once, and the ten largest clones take roughly an eighth. The source was PBMCs, collected on the day of the yellow fever booster vaccination. The receptors were sampled from a man aged 25 to 40 who received the YFV17D yellow fever vaccine.

The rearrangement uses TRBV20-1 and TRBJ2-5, with 8 bases matching TRBD1. The CDR3 is 13 residues long. Trimming at V came to 7 bases and at J to 5 bases, leaving 9 bases not matched to a gene. Germline V CDR1 and CDR2: DFQATT, SNEGSKA (reference sequence). The CDR3 bases are TGCAGTGGAAAGTCAGGGGGCAGGGAGACCCAGTACTTC. The encoded protein is CSGKSGGRETQYF.

This clonotype was detected a few times. This rearrangement joins TRBV3-1 to TRBJ2-5; 9 positions match TRBD2. After removal of 1 base from V and 5 bases from J, the junction contained 8 bases not matched to a gene. CDR1 is LGHDT and CDR2 is YNNKEL in the germline V gene (reference sequence). The CDR3 covers 16 residues. The DNA for the CDR3 is TGTGCCAGCAGCCAAGGGGGTAGCGGGAGAGTGGAGACCCAGTACTTC. Translating it yields CASSQGGSGRVETQYF.

This clonotype has only a few counts. This chain connects TRBV7-2 to TRBJ2-5; D is perhaps TRBD1 or TRBD2 (5 bases each). Germline V CDR1 and CDR2: SGHTA, FQGNSA. V dropped 5 bases and J dropped 5 bases, with 18 bases sitting between them. The CDR3 spans 15 residues. CDR3 sequence: CASSRSGPTEETQYF. In nucleotides, the CDR3 is TGTGCCAGCAGCAGATCGGGACCGACCGAGGAGACCCAGTACTTC.

This clonotype was observed a handful of times. The chain couples TRBV7-2 to TRBJ2-2, with 7 positions matching TRBD1. The germline V gene has CDR1 SGHTA and CDR2 FQGNSA. V lost 5 bases to trimming and J lost 0 bases; unmatched junction nucleotides: 3. The CDR3 runs 15 residues. The CDR3 DNA reads TGTGCCAGCAGCCTGGGACAGCCGAACACCGGGGAGCTGTTTTTT. This gives the protein CASSLGQPNTGELFF.

This clonotype was seen a handful of times. The CDR3 coding sequence is TGTGCCAGCAGTCAAGGACTAGCGGGAGGGGAGCTGTTTTTT. Residues: CASSQGLAGGELFF. The chain links TRBV6-1 to TRBJ2-2; 12 bases line up with TRBD2. Germline CDR1 MNHNS, CDR2 SASEGT. The CDR3 length is 14 residues. Germline trimming cut 5 bases from V and 8 bases from J; bases unmatched to any gene: 3.

The V and J genes are TRBV7-6 and TRBJ2-1; 13 nucleotides agree with TRBD2. CDR1 and CDR2 from the germline V gene are SGHVS and FNYEAQ. The CDR3 spans 15 residues. V gave up 4 bases and J gave up 8 bases; unmatched junction bases: 5. CDR3 loop: CASSYGTSGMDEQFF. In DNA form, the CDR3 reads TGTGCCAGCAGCTACGGGACTAGCGGGATGGATGAGCAGTTCTTC.

A few counts support this clonotype. J is TRBJ2-2 and V is TRBV6-1; D might be TRBD2 (6 bases). The CDR3 contains 15 residues. CDR1 and CDR2 (germline): MNHNS, SASEGT. Between the trimmed V and J ends, which lost 4 bases and 3 bases, there was a span of 12 bases. The CDR3 is CASSVAASYTGELFF. The CDR3 DNA is TGTGCCAGCAGTGTAGCGGCTTCGTACACCGGGGAGCTGTTTTTT.

This clonotype was picked up many times. The gene calls are TRBV6-1 and TRBJ2-1; D perhaps matches TRBD2 (5 bases). Trimming removed 4 bases at V and 5 bases at J, with 12 bases between. The CDR3 loop spans 14 amino acids. Germline V gene sequence: CDR1 MNHNS, CDR2 SASEGT. The CDR3 region is CASSVGGFNNEQFF. CDR3 in DNA: TGTGCCAGCAGTGTTGGCGGGTTCAACAATGAGCAGTTCTTC.

This clonotype was observed a few times. The V gene is TRBV29-1, the J gene TRBJ2-2; TRBD1 or TRBD2 may be the D gene (5 bases each). CDR3 length: 15 amino acids. In germline, CDR1 is SQVTM, CDR2 ANQGSEA. Deletions cut 7 bases from V and 0 bases from J, with 15 bases between. The CDR3 sequence: CSAVSGTANTGELFF. As DNA, the CDR3 is TGCAGCGCCGTCTCAGGGACCGCGAACACCGGGGAGCTGTTTTTT.

The rearrangement uses TRBV20-1 and TRBJ2-5; D is perhaps TRBD2 (5 bases). The CDR3 extends over 14 amino acids. Germline V gene sequence: CDR1 DFQATT, CDR2 SNEGSKA (reference sequence). Trimming removed 6 bases from V and 0 bases from J, with 14 bases in between. CDR3 nucleotide sequence: TGCAGTGCATTCGGGGTCGGGGACCAAGAGACCCAGTACTTC. This codes for CSAFGVGDQETQYF.

This clonotype was seen a handful of times. The gene calls are TRBV4-3 and TRBJ2-5, with D uncertain. The CDR3 extends over 13 amino acids. Germline-derived CDR1 and CDR2 are LGHNA and YSLEER. Trimming took 3 bases from V and 5 from J, leaving 10 bases between them. CDR3 coding DNA: TGCGCCAGCAGCCAGTCCCTCGTGGAGACCCAGTACTTC. It is translated as CASSQSLVETQYF.

CDR3 amino acids: CASSMRAVTEAFF. The CDR3 DNA is TGTGCCAGTAGTATGAGGGCTGTCACTGAAGCTTTCTTT. The gene calls are TRBV19 and TRBJ1-1; D unresolved. The CDR3 has 13 amino acids. V lost 3 bases to trimming and J lost 4 bases, with 9 bases between them. Germline V gene sequence: CDR1 LNHDA, CDR2 SQIVND (reference sequence).

In its sample, this clonotype was seen a few times. CDR3 DNA sequence: TGTGCCAGCCGTCCCGGCCTAGCGGACAATGAGCAGTTCTTC. Protein: CASRPGLADNEQFF. J is TRBJ2-1 and V is TRBV27; 7 positions agree with TRBD2. Germline lookup yields CDR1 MNHEY and CDR2 SMNVEV (reference sequence). Trimming at V came to 8 bases and at J to 5 bases, leaving 9 bases not matched to a gene. The CDR3 is 14 amino acids.

The chain couples TRBV4-3 to TRBJ1-6; D is possibly TRBD1 (5 bases). Germline V gene data show CDR1 as LGHNA and CDR2 as YSLEER. Trimming removed 0 bases at V and 7 bases at J, with 10 bases between. The CDR3 sequence is 15 residues long. The CDR3 bases are TGCGCCAGCAGCCAAGACAGGGCTTTCAATTCACCCCTCCACTTT. Translation: CASSQDRAFNSPLHF.

This clonotype was picked up many times. J is TRBJ2-3 and V is TRBV18, with 9 bases that match TRBD2. V was clipped by 2 bases and J by 8 bases; unmatched bases: 14. Germline values: CDR1 KGHSH, CDR2 LQKENI. This CDR3 region has 17 residues. In DNA, the CDR3 is TGTGCCAGCTCACCATCAATGGGCCTAGCGGGGTCCGGTACGCAGTATTTT. Protein product: CASSPSMGLAGSGTQYF. Together with reference TRBV18 and TRBJ2-3, the CDR3 gives the full variable domain: NAGVMQNPRHLVRRRGQEARLRCSPMKGHSHVYWYRQLPEEGLKFMVYLQKENIIDESGMPKERFSAEFPKEGPSILRIQQVVRGDSAAYFCASSPSMGLAGSGTQYFGPGTRLTVL.

The sample holds a few counts of this clonotype. This chain uses TRBV20-1 with TRBJ1-1; weak D call: TRBD1 (5 bases). Trimming cost V 6 bases and J 5 bases, with 16 bases left between them. CDR1 is DFQATT and CDR2 is SNEGSKA in the germline V gene (reference sequence). This CDR3 region has 13 residues. In DNA, the CDR3 is TGCAGTGCCGTCCGAGGAAGGGGAACTGAAGCTTTCTTT. Protein sequence: CSAVRGRGTEAFF.

This chain links TRBV28 with TRBJ2-7; no clear D. V lost 5 bases, J lost 4 bases, and 15 bases lay in between. CDR1 is MDHEN and CDR2 is SYDVKM in the germline V gene. CDR3 length: 14 amino acids. The CDR3 nucleotides are TGTGCCAGCAGTCCCCCCAGGAGAACGTACGAGCAGTACTTC. This encodes CASSPPRRTYEQYF.